Below, one T cell receptor beta chain is given with its context. No antigen is known for it. The data originate from a study of blood T cells in healthy people across ages. Study conclusions and caveats: Observed TCR beta diversity per million T cells went down as age went up. This fall followed a roughly linear course with age.

In terms of origin and age, donors were healthy Caucasian individuals from Russia aged about 6 to 90. Per sample, a minimum of 6 million PBMCs were isolated. Together with a sample-barcoded 5' primer, a J-beta primer mix was included in a second PCR lasting roughly 6 to 12 cycles. Each cDNA molecule was tagged by a template-switch adaptor that had 12 random nucleotides. TCRdb analysed the 5' RACE reads with MiXCR anew, one entry per CDR3 protein. The sample has approximately 800,000 distinct CDR3 sequences, roughly 60% seen once. The CDR3 covers 15 residues. Germline CDR1 is DFQATT and CDR2 is SNEGSKA (reference sequence).

Sequencing was done on a sample of blood. The sequence was obtained from a man aged 25-40 years in good health. This chain uses TRBV20-1 with TRBJ2-5; 7 bases are a match to TRBD1. Near its end, the DNA agrees better with TRBJ2-7, so the J call may be wrong. The CDR3 spells CSALTRTGTMGEQYF. CDR3 coding DNA: TGCAGTGCCTTAACCCGGACAGGAACGATGGGCGAGCAGTACTTC.